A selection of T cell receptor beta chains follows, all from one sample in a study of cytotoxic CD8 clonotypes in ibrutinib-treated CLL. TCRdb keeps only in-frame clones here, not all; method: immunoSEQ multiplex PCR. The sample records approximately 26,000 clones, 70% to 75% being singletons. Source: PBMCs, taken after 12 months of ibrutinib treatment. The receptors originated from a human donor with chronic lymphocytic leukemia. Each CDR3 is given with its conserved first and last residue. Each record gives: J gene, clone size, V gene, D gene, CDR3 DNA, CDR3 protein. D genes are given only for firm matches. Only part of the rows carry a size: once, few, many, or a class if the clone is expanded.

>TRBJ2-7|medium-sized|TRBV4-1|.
TGCGCCAGCAGCCAGACAGGACAGTCCTACGAGCAGTACTTC
CASSQTGQSYEQYF
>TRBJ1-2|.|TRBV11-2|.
TGTGCCAGCAGAACCCTAGGGGGACCCCCCGCGAGTGGCTACACCTTC
CASRTLGGPPASGYTF
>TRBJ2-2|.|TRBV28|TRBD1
TGTGCCAGCAGTTTAGGGCAGGGGGACGCCGGGGAGCTGTTTTTT
CASSLGQGDAGELFF
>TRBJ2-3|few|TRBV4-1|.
TGCGCCAGCAGCCAGTTTAGCGGTTCCACAGATACGCAGTATTTT
CASSQFSGSTDTQYF
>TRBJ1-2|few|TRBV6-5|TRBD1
TGTGCCAGCAGTTATCAGTATCCGGGACAGGGCATGGGCTACACCTTC
CASSYQYPGQGMGYTF
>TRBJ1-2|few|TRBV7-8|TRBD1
TGTGCCAGCAGCGAAAGGGACAGTCAACCTTTTAACTATGGCTACACCTTC
CASSERDSQPFNYGYTF
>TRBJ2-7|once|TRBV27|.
TGTGCCAGCAGCCTGGGACATGCCTACGAGCAGTACTTC
CASSLGHAYEQYF
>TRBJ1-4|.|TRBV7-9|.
TGTGCCAGCAGCCTGACCTCCCGTAAAGAGGAAAAACTGTTTTTT
CASSLTSRKEEKLFF
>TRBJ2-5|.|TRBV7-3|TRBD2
TGTGCCAGCAGCCAGCGGGGGCCCCAAGAGACCCAGTACTTC
CASSQRGPQETQYF
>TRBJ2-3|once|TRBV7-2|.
TGTGCCAGCACCCAGTACACAGATACGCAGTATTTT
CASTQYTDTQYF
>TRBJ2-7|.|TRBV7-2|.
TGTGCCAGAAGGGGGACATCGTTCTACGAGCAGTACTTC
CARRGTSFYEQYF
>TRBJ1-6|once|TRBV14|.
TGTGCCAGCAGCCAGGACGCGCTTTCACCCCTCCACTTT
CASSQDALSPLHF
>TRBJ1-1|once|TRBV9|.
TGTGCCAGCAGCCCTCGGGGGGCGTTGAACACTGAAGCTTTCTTT
CASSPRGALNTEAFF
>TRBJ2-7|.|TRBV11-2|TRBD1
TGTGCCAGCAGCTTAGATGGGACAGGGTCATACGAGCAGTACTTC
CASSLDGTGSYEQYF
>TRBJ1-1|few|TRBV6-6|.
TGTGCCAGCAGAAACTCAGGGATGGGAATAAACACTGAAGCTTTCTTT
CASRNSGMGINTEAFF
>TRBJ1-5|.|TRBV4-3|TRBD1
TGCGCCAGCAGCCAAGATCGGGGGGACAGTAGTCAGCCCCAGCATTTT
CASSQDRGDSSQPQHF
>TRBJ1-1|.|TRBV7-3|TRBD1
TGTGCCAGCAGAGGACAGGGGAACACTGAAGCTTTCTTT
CASRGQGNTEAFF
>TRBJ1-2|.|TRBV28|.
TGTGCCAGCGGACCGGGGCGACTTGGGGGCTACACCTTC
CASGPGRLGGYTF
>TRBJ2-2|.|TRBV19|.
TGTGCCAGTAGTTGGGGACCCGGGACCGGGGAGCTGTTTTTT
CASSWGPGTGELFF
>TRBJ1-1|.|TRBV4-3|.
TGCGCCAGCAGCCAAGTACGAGGCACTGAAGCTTTCTTT
CASSQVRGTEAFF
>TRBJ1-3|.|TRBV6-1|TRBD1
TGTGCCAGCAGTGGGACAGGGGGTGGAAACACCATATATTTT
CASSGTGGGNTIYF
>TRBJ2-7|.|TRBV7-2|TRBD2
TGTGCCAGCAGCTTCCAGCGGGGGGCCTCCTACGAGCAGTACTTC
CASSFQRGASYEQYF
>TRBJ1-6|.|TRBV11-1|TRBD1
TGTGCCAGCAGCCGGACAGGGAATAATTCACCCCTCCACTTT
CASSRTGNNSPLHF
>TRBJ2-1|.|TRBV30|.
TGTGCCTGGAGTAAAGGACACGAGGCCTACAATGAGCAGTTCTTC
CAWSKGHEAYNEQFF
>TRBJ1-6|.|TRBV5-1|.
TGCGCCAGCAGCTTGGATGGGTTTTCACCCCTCCACTTT
CASSLDGFSPLHF
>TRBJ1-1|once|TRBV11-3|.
TGTGCCAGCAGCTTAGGAGCGGCGAACACTGAAGCTTTCTTT
CASSLGAANTEAFF
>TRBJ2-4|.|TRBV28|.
TGTGCCAGCAGTCCGATCGTTGGGGGTTTGGGTCCCAAAAACATTCAGTACTTC
CASSPIVGGLGPKNIQYF
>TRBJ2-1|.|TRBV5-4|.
TGTGCCAGCAGCTTCCCGGGGGCTGGCTCCTACAATGAGCAGTTCTTC
CASSFPGAGSYNEQFF
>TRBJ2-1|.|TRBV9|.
TGTGCCAGCAGCCCTCATGGGGACTCCTACAATGAGCAGTTCTTC
CASSPHGDSYNEQFF
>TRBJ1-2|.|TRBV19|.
TGTGCCAGTAGGACGATCTATGGCTACACCTTC
CASRTIYGYTF
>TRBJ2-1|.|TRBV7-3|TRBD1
TGTGCCAGCAGCCCCCAGGGACAGGTCAACAATGAGCAGTTCTTC
CASSPQGQVNNEQFF